This TCR beta chain was documented in a study of human T cells and chemical hapten exposure (dated by TCRdb to the early 2020s). About the investigation overall: For sensitization, 2% DPC in acetone was applied to an approximately 2 cm by approximately 2 cm area of upper inner arm skin. Patients additionally received weekly therapeutic DPC doses to the scalp throughout the roughly 24-week study period. Patch testing was done on the upper back using Finn chambers containing 0.01% DPC, and results were scored after 6 days according to International Contact Dermatitis Research Group standards. The mostly female patient cohort included alopecia areata with under or over 50% scalp involvement, alopecia totalis and alopecia universalis. The libraries were sequenced as a pool, and the TCR yield per sample differed mostly because of small variations in library volumes within the pool. The study tracked peripheral blood TCR repertoire changes in vivo during primary and secondary sensitization to the hapten diphenylcyclopropenone (DPC) in alopecia patients. Patient blood was sampled pre-sensitization (week 0) and at 2, 6 and about 24 weeks after DPC sensitization. Around 29 alopecia patients provided blood for TCR sequencing at one to four time points (pre-sensitization, 2, 6 and 24 weeks). Study-level results and caveats: Patch test score was positively correlated with the number of PT1 expanded TCRs, with significance at thresholds 8, 16 and 32 but not at 4. DPC sensitization did not change the number of TCRs with a frequency above 1 in 1000, and there was no evidence of changes in global repertoire structure. Compared with pre-sensitization or healthy control sets, expanded TCRs formed significantly more large CDR3 similarity clusters, which is consistent with antigen-driven responses. Alopecia, a presumed autoimmune disease, was present in all patients, so the immune response of the patients might differ from that of healthy individuals. After repeated subsampling, the strength of the expansion versus patch-test correlation and the threshold at which it became significant changed.

Receptors were amplified or captured by RACE. The listed sequencing device is NextSeq 500. During library preparation, unique molecular identifiers were attached to individual cDNA molecules so that TCRs could be counted quantitatively and reproducibly. Both TCR alpha and TCR beta chains were sequenced from each blood RNA sample. Per the original workflow: Samples had a median of roughly 98,000 TCRs, with a range from about 23,224 to 750,000. V, J and CDR3 annotation of the TCR reads was performed with the Decombinator software suite. For the PS versus PT1 abundance plots, all samples were subsampled to the same number of TCRs (28,000). TCRs were defined as expanded if absent before sensitization and observed at least eight times at the 2-week time point. The public reads were reprocessed in TCRdb via fastp at Q25 and MiXCR, keeping in-frame beta chains. Rows matching on CDR3 protein sequence are summarized as one entry with the most common DNA and genes. The V and J calls and clone size are TCRdb's, not the authors'. The sample includes tens of thousands of distinct CDR3 sequences, with approximately 9.9% observed a single time. The biggest ten clones account for approximately 5% of the sample.

In light of the paper, this sample's time point label describes: pre-sensitization, week 0. In light of the paper, this sample's treatment or condition label describes: therapeutic diphenylcyclopropenone sensitization with weekly scalp DPC. At every patch-test visit, the blood draw took place before the patch test was put on. Patients were eligible if aged 18 to 70, diagnosed with alopecia and judged suitable for DPC therapy, and pregnant patients were excluded. Unfractionated whole blood was collected in Tempus Blood RNA tubes, and total RNA was extracted from that blood. This clonotype has just a few counts. The specificity of this receptor is unknown. No base-level quality is on record; no much larger clone is a single base apart. CDR1 KGHDR and CDR2 SFDVKD were looked up in the germline V gene. At the junction V is shortened by 3 bases and J by 2 bases, with 7 bases in between. The CDR3 sequence holds 14 residues, the cysteine and phenylalanine included. The read is trimmed to its CDR3 DNA, 42 bases read in frame from base 1.

The clonotype originates from a woman aged 50 to 60 with alopecia areata. Some clones in this sample may be carry-over from other donors' samples. This receptor chain uses TRBV24-1 and TRBJ2-1; the D gene assignment is perhaps TRBD1 or TRBD2, with each matching 5 bases. Sequenced material: whole blood, taken in connection with sensitization to the hapten diphenylcyclopropenone (DPC). Read as DNA, the sequence is TGTGCCACCAGTGATGGGACGACCTACAATGAGCAGTTCTTC. This codes for CATSDGTTYNEQFF.